This record looks at one T cell receptor beta chain sequence and its context. In the original workflow: Estimation of nucleated cell counts was performed using reference gene primer amplification. Only in-frame clones appear in the TCRdb table, and some are missing; sequencing was by immunoSEQ multiplex PCR. V and J calls and clone size are as listed in that table; D and trimming were resolved from the DNA. The sample holds some 42,000 clones, approximately 91% seen once. This entry is derived from a study of blood T cell repertoires in COVID-19. Study-wide context: T cells, B-cell-depleted T cells, or PBMCs supplied cDNA or gDNA.

This CDR3 comprises 13 residues. Specimen: peripheral blood. The chain combines TRBV21-1 with TRBJ1-5. TRBV21-1 is assigned pseudogene status. This TCR came from a human donor in a cohort sampled during active COVID-19. CDR3 sequence (DNA): TGTGCCAGCAGCAAGCGGGGGAATCAGCCCCAGCATTTT. This translates into CASSKRGNQPQHF.